Below, one T cell receptor beta chain is given with its context. Its target is unknown. The sample originates from a study of CD8 T cells in ankylosing spondylitis. Points from the study as a whole: Within matched ankylosing spondylitis synovial fluid, disease-linked clones were reportedly significantly enriched. Blood of patients with ankylosing spondylitis appeared to be characterized by a TCR beta motif of about 8 highly homologous variants. Disease-linked clones displayed a CD8+ phenotype and appeared relatively rarely in peripheral blood. Some of the motif variants had earlier been found in reactive arthritis patients' fluid and blood.

The CDR3 contains 13 residues. Unmatched junction bases numbered 4, after V lost 6 bases and J lost 1 base. Per the germline V gene, CDR1 is DFQATT and CDR2 is SNEGSKA (reference sequence). Using quantitative 5'-RACE with molecular barcodes, the authors made TCR beta libraries. Using its own MiXCR run on the 5' RACE reads, TCRdb lists one record per CDR3 protein. The sample includes roughly 700,000 distinct CDR3 sequences, 19% of them seen just once. The chain links TRBV20-1 to TRBJ2-7, with 9 positions matching TRBD2. The sample consisted of blood, either unsorted or a sorted T cell fraction (not recorded which). The clonotype originates from a male donor with ankylosing spondylitis. In DNA, the CDR3 is TGCAGTGCCCGACTAGCGGAGTCCTACGAGCAGTACTTC. Protein sequence: CSARLAESYEQYF.